This T cell receptor (beta chain) was recovered during a study of T cells in localized non-small cell lung cancer. The CDR3 length is 15 residues. Trimming stripped 5 bases from V and 0 bases from J, with 14 bases between. Germline V CDR1 and CDR2: MNHNS, SASEGT. This table comes from immunoSEQ multiplex PCR, and its TCRdb copy is limited to in-frame clones, with some not included. This table has over 30,000 clones, 78% appearing once. General study findings and limits: Elevated circulating T cell density in blood was associated with longer overall survival. Measurement of T cell clonality placed uninvolved adjacent lung highest, above the level in tumor.

Note on this clone: Its antigen is unidentified.

The sequencing here drew on peripheral blood, taken before any cancer treatment. The rearrangement uses TRBV6-1 and TRBJ2-7; perhaps D is TRBD1 or TRBD2 (5 bases each). This TCR derives from a male donor aged 60 or over with stage II squamous cell lung carcinoma. CDR3 region: CASSMWTGTSYEQYF. In nucleotides, the CDR3 is TGTGCCAGCAGTATGTGGACTGGGACCTCCTACGAGCAGTACTTC.